What follows are 13 T cell receptor beta chains derived from one specimen sequenced in a study of blood T cells in healthy people across ages. The second PCR ran roughly 6 to 11 cycles with a sample-barcoded 5' primer and J-beta primers. TCRdb called the 5' RACE reads again in MiXCR, with one record for every CDR3 protein. The sample lists roughly 790,000 distinct CDR3 sequences, roughly 47% occurring once. Sequencing used blood. The receptors originated from a woman aged 60-75 years in good health.

As to this clonotype: A read error may be the cause here, since a much bigger clone is one base away. The chain couples TRBV12-3 or TRBV12-4 to TRBJ2-3; perhaps TRBD2 as D (6 bases). This CDR3 spans 15 amino acids. V was clipped by 5 bases and J by 4 bases, with 16 bases between them. DNA for the CDR3: TGTGCCAGCAGTCTGACTAGAGGGATTGCAGATACGCAGTATTTT. Translation: CASSLTRGIADTQYF.

About this clonotype itself: A much larger clone differs by one base, so this may be a read error. The chain has TRBV20-1 and TRBJ2-7; D gene uncertain. V lost 6 bases to trimming and J lost 0 bases, with 15 bases between them. The CDR3 is 14 residues long. The germline CDR1 and CDR2 sequences are DFQATT and SNEGSKA (reference sequence). The CDR3 is CSAEMDGHSYEQYF. The CDR3 DNA reads TGCAGTGCAGAGATGGACGGCCACTCCTACGAGCAGTACTTC.

This clonotype was found a few times. The rearrangement joins TRBV20-1 to TRBJ2-4, with a possible D match to TRBD2 (5 bases). The DNA end is more similar to TRBJ2-7, so the J call may be wrong. CDR3 size: 11 residues. Per germline, CDR1 DFQATT and CDR2 SNEGSKA (reference sequence). CDR3: CSASGTYEQYF. In DNA, the CDR3 is TGCAGTGCTAGCGGGACCTACGAGCAGTACTTC.

This rearrangement joins TRBV28 to TRBJ2-7; no clear D gene. The CDR3 is 12 amino acids. Per germline, CDR1 MDHEN and CDR2 SYDVKM. The germline V and J ends were trimmed by 8 bases and 2 bases, with 10 bases remaining between them. CDR3 DNA: TGTGCCAGCGCCCGCCTAGCCTACGAGCAGTACTTC. Amino acids: CASARLAYEQYF.

This clonotype has only a few counts. This chain connects TRBV20-1 to TRBJ2-5, with 10 bases aligning to TRBD2. This CDR3 spans 15 amino acids. With V trimmed by 0 bases and J by 4 bases, 5 bases remained unmatched. Germline CDR1 DFQATT, CDR2 SNEGSKA (reference sequence). In DNA, the CDR3 is TGCAGTGCTAGAGAAGCTAGCGGGAGATTAGAGACCCAGTACTTC. Encoded protein: CSAREASGRLETQYF.

This chain joins TRBV20-1 and TRBJ2-4, with D perhaps matching TRBD2 (5 bases). Trimming removed 7 bases from V and 4 bases from J, with 14 bases in between. Germline V CDR1 and CDR2: DFQATT, SNEGSKA (reference sequence). The CDR3 runs 13 residues. CDR3 sequence reads: CSGDRADKNIQYF. CDR3 coding DNA: TGCAGTGGGGATCGAGCGGATAAAAACATTCAGTACTTC.

The chain has TRBV3-1 and TRBJ2-3; 7 positions match TRBD1. Germline V CDR1 and CDR2: LGHDT, YNNKEL (reference sequence). This CDR3 region has 15 residues. The V gene end was trimmed by 5 bases and the J gene end by 4 bases; junction bases not matched to a gene: 9. The CDR3 sequence is CASSKTGTAPDTQYF. Here the CDR3 DNA reads TGTGCCAGCAGCAAAACGGGGACAGCGCCAGATACGCAGTATTTT.

V gene TRBV15 combines with J gene TRBJ2-7; tentative D call: TRBD2 (5 bases). The CDR3 sequence is 13 residues long. Germline V gene data show CDR1 as LNHNV and CDR2 as YYDKDF (reference sequence). The V and J ends lost 0 bases and 7 bases respectively, with 10 bases between them. CDR3 in amino acids: CATSRDSRDEQYF. In DNA form, the CDR3 reads TGTGCCACCAGCAGAGATTCCCGGGATGAGCAGTACTTC.

The rearrangement links TRBV6-2 or TRBV6-3 to TRBJ2-3; no clear D gene. Trimming left V 2 bases short and J 4 bases short, with 10 bases between. From germline, CDR1 is MNHEY and CDR2 SVGEGT. The CDR3 has 14 amino acids. CDR3 loop: CASSYVSLADTQYF. The CDR3 DNA sequence: TGTGCCAGCAGTTACGTATCCCTGGCAGATACGCAGTATTTT.

This clonotype was counted between two and nine times. This chain uses TRBV20-1 with TRBJ2-1; maybe TRBD2 (7 bases). With the DNA end fitting TRBJ2-7 better, the J assignment may be wrong. The CDR3 runs to 16 residues. Germline V gene lookup returns CDR1 DFQATT and CDR2 SNEGSKA (reference sequence). The CDR3 loop reads CSARDPTGGSYNEQYF. As DNA, the CDR3 is TGCAGTGCTAGAGATCCGACGGGGGGCTCCTACAATGAGCAGTACTTC.

This clonotype occurred a few times. Just one base apart from a much larger clone, this may be a read error. The genes are TRBV9 and TRBJ2-1; a weak D match, TRBD2 (5 bases). V lost 0 bases to trimming and J lost 0 bases, with 7 bases between them. The CDR3 contains 15 residues. Germline lookup yields CDR1 SGDLS and CDR2 YYNGEE. CDR3 sequence (DNA): TGTGCCAGCAGCGTAGAACGGGGCTCCTACAATGAGCAGTTCTTC. This codes for CASSVERGSYNEQFF. The full variable domain, completed using reference TRBV9 and TRBJ2-1, is DSGVTQTPKHLITATGQRVTLRCSPRSGDLSVYWYQQSLDQGLQFLIQYYNGEERAKGNILERFSAQQFPDLHSELNLSSLELGDSALYFCASSVERGSYNEQFFGPGTRLTVL.

In this sample, this clonotype turned up a few times. The chain recombines TRBV7-9 with TRBJ1-6; possible D gene TRBD1, 5 bases. Per the germline V gene, CDR1 is SEHNR and CDR2 is FQNEAQ (reference sequence). Deletions cut 4 bases from V and 13 bases from J, with 14 bases between. The CDR3 is made up of 13 amino acids. The CDR3 coding sequence is TGTGCCAGCAGCTATCCGGGACCGTCCCCCCTCCACTTT. This translates into CASSYPGPSPLHF.

The chain combines TRBV10-3 with TRBJ2-1; perhaps TRBD2 as D (7 bases). Germline CDR1 and CDR2: ENHRY and SYGVKD. The CDR3 contains 14 residues. V lost 3 bases and J lost 7, with 13 bases in between. CDR3 nucleotides: TGTGCCATCAGTGAATGGGGGGGGGCGAATGAGCAGTTCTTC. It yields the protein CAISEWGGANEQFF.